Shown below are 10 T cell receptor beta chains from a single sample sequenced in a study of Ad26.COV2.S vaccination and SARS-CoV-2 variants. Specified treatment: roughly 18 received Ad26.COV2.S at low or high dose, single or two shots; 5 received placebo; per-sample allocation not given. The investigators took samples on day 63 after the first vaccine or placebo injection. TCRdb's copy holds only in-frame clones and misses some; the assay was immunoSEQ multiplex PCR. Here the sample spans some 640,000 clones, around 90% being singletons. Sequencing was performed on peripheral blood, taken in a trial of Ad26.COV2.S vaccine versus placebo. The receptors were gathered from a person between 18 and 65 years old who received the Ad26.COV2.S COVID-19 vaccine or a placebo.

This clone appeared a single time. The chain links TRBV11-2 to TRBJ2-2, with a possible D match to TRBD1 (6 bases). With 4 bases removed from V and 3 bases from J, the gap between germline ends came to 12 bases. The CDR3 totals 15 residues. Germline CDR1 and CDR2: SGHAT and FQNNGV. In nucleotides, the CDR3 is TGTGCCAGCAGCTCTCAGGGGACCCACACCGGGGAGCTGTTTTTT. Encoded protein: CASSSQGTHTGELFF. The full variable domain, rest sourced from reference TRBV11-2 and TRBJ2-2, is EAGVAQSPRYKIIEKRQSVAFWCNPISGHATLYWYQQILGQGPKLLIQFQNNGVVDDSQLPKDRFSAERLKGVDSTLKIQPAKLEDSAVYLCASSSQGTHTGELFFGEGSRLTVL.

The chain couples TRBV2 to TRBJ2-7; D uncertain. The CDR3 consists of 12 residues. The germline V gene encodes CDR1 SNHLY and CDR2 FYNNEI. Trimming pared 2 bases from V and 7 bases from J, leaving 9 bases between. For the CDR3, the DNA is TGTGCCAGCAGTGAAAACGGTCTGGAGCAGTACTTC. Translated: CASSENGLEQYF.

This clone was observed once. This chain uses TRBV18 with TRBJ1-5, with D perhaps matching TRBD1 (5 bases). This CDR3 has 15 amino acids. The germline V gene has CDR1 KGHSH and CDR2 LQKENI. V lost 4 bases, J lost 10 bases, and 20 bases lay in between. The CDR3 region is CASSRGTGLLIPQHF. The CDR3 DNA reads as TGTGCCAGCTCACGGGGGACTGGACTTTTGATACCCCAGCATTTT.

The V and J genes are TRBV19 and TRBJ2-1, with D unresolved. CDR1 LNHDA and CDR2 SQIVND come from the germline V gene (reference sequence). The CDR3 covers 16 residues. Trimming removed 7 bases from V and 0 bases from J, with 16 bases in between. This CDR3 is CASTGVGQSSYNEQFF. CDR3 nucleotide sequence: TGTGCCAGTACTGGAGTGGGCCAGAGCTCCTACAATGAGCAGTTCTTC.

J is TRBJ1-1 and V is TRBV5-1; weak D call: TRBD1 (6 bases). V lost 2 bases, J lost 0 bases, and 14 bases lay in between. CDR3 length: 16 amino acids. The germline V gene has CDR1 SGHRS and CDR2 YFSETQ. The CDR3 bases are TGCGCCAGCAGCTTTACCACAGGGCTCTTGAACACTGAAGCTTTCTTT. This encodes CASSFTTGLLNTEAFF.

The table lists this clone with a few counts. The CDR3 is CASSIGPNNQPQHF. The CDR3 coding sequence is TGTGCCAGTAGTATAGGACCGAACAATCAGCCCCAGCATTTT. The chain couples TRBV19 to TRBJ1-5; D is unresolved. The CDR3 spans 14 residues. Trimming took 1 base from V and 3 from J, leaving 7 bases between them. Looked up from germline, CDR1 is LNHDA and CDR2 is SQIVND (reference sequence).

The gene calls are TRBV6-2 or TRBV6-3 and TRBJ2-1; TRBD2 agrees at 15 bases. V shed 2 bases and J 9 bases; nucleotides not matched to a gene: 8. The CDR3 is 17 residues long. Germline V lookup: CDR1 MNHEY, CDR2 SVGEGT. Here the CDR3 DNA reads TGTGCCAGCAGTTACCTGAGCATGGGACTAGCGGGGGGTGAGCAGTTCTTC. Translation: CASSYLSMGLAGGEQFF.

This clone has just a few counts. The V gene is TRBV30, the J gene TRBJ1-3; no firm D call. Germline V gives CDR1 GTSNPN, CDR2 SVGIG (reference sequence). V lost 1 base and J lost 5, with 0 bases in between. The CDR3 has 10 amino acids. CDR3 sequence (DNA): TGTGCCTGGAGTGGAAACACCATATATTTT. Residues: CAWSGNTIYF.

The chain couples TRBV24-1 to TRBJ1-2; D is unresolved. Germline V gives CDR1 KGHDR, CDR2 SFDVKD. This CDR3 has 15 amino acids. Trimming removed 12 bases from V and 6 bases from J, with 25 bases in between. This CDR3 is CAPYSSGNSRDGYTF. The CDR3 bases are TGTGCCCCATACAGTTCGGGGAACTCGAGGGATGGCTACACCTTC.

Details on this clone: The same CDR3 also results from other DNA sequences found in this sample. V gene TRBV30 combines with J gene TRBJ2-7, with D perhaps TRBD1 (6 bases). This CDR3 comprises 12 residues. Trimming took 3 bases from V and 2 from J, leaving 8 bases between them. Germline CDR1 and CDR2: GTSNPN and SVGIG (reference sequence). The CDR3 DNA reads TGTGCCTGGAGCCAGGGGCCCTACGAGCAGTACTTC. The encoded protein is CAWSQGPYEQYF.